This TCR beta chain emerged from a study of control samples from healthy donors and cancer patients. Germline assignment: CDR1 SGHTS and CDR2 YDEGEE. The CDR3 loop spans 15 amino acids. Trimming took off 0 bases at V and 1 base at J, with 10 bases between the two ends. This table comes from immunoSEQ multiplex PCR, and its TCRdb copy is limited to in-frame clones, with some not included. This sample has around 150,000 clones, with 96% found just once. V and J are TRBV5-8 and TRBJ2-5, with D maybe TRBD2 (6 bases). Sequenced input: blood. The sequence came from a woman in her thirties in good health. Here the CDR3 reads CASSLGAGTQETQYF. CDR3 DNA sequence: TGTGCCAGCAGCTTGGGGGCGGGGACCCAAGAGACCCAGTACTTC.